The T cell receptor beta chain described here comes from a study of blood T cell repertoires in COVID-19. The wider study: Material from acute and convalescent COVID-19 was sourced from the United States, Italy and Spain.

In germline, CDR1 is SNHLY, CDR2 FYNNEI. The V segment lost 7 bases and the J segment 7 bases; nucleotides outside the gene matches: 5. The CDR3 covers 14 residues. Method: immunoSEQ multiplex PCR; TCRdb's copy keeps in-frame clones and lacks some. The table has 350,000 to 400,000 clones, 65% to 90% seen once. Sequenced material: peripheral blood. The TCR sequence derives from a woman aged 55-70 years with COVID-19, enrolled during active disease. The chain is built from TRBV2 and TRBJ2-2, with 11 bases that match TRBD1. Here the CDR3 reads CASIRDRGVGELFF. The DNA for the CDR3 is TGTGCCAGCATTCGGGACAGGGGGGTCGGGGAGCTGTTTTTT.